Each of the 10 T cell receptor beta chains below was sequenced from the same sample in a study of T cell repertoires in cytomegalovirus infection. TCRdb called the reads again in MiXCR, with one record for every CDR3 protein. The table has about 740,000 distinct CDR3 sequences, less than 40% seen once; the top ten hold under 3%. The sample taken for sequencing was PBMCs. The source is a human donor in good health (CMV status not recorded). Some clones in this sample may be carry-over from other donors' samples.

The table lists this clonotype with a few counts. The CDR3 DNA reads as TGTGCCAGCAGCCAGGCGGTCCAGGGGGCTTCCACAGATACGCAGTATTTT. This encodes CASSQAVQGASTDTQYF. This rearrangement joins TRBV4-2 to TRBJ2-3; 8 bases map to TRBD1. Trimming took 3 bases from V and 2 from J; bases not matched to a gene: 10. CDR3 length: 17 amino acids. CDR1 is LGHNA and CDR2 is YNFKEQ in the germline V gene.

This chain connects TRBV7-6 to TRBJ2-7; the D is unclear. Between the trimmed V and J ends, which lost 5 bases and 2 bases, there was a span of 13 bases. Germline CDR1 is SGHVS and CDR2 is FNYEAQ. CDR3 size: 14 residues. The CDR3 DNA reads as TGTGCCAGCAGCGGAAGTCCTACAGCCTACGAGCAGTACTTC. This encodes CASSGSPTAYEQYF.

This clonotype was picked up many times. The chain joins TRBV12-3 or TRBV12-4 to TRBJ2-3, with TRBD2 matching over 8 bases. This CDR3 is built from 15 residues. The V segment lost 2 bases and the J segment 3 bases; nucleotides outside the gene matches: 4. CDR3 loop: CASSLLAGLTDTQYF. In DNA form, the CDR3 reads TGTGCCAGCAGTTTACTAGCGGGCCTGACAGATACGCAGTATTTT.

The gene calls are TRBV7-2 and TRBJ1-1, with 7 nucleotides matching TRBD1. With V trimmed by 4 bases and J by 10 bases, 3 bases remained unmatched. Germline values: CDR1 SGHTA, CDR2 FQGNSA. This CDR3 spans 11 amino acids. The CDR3 sequence: CASSSRTGAFF. CDR3 sequence (DNA): TGTGCCAGCAGCTCGCGGACAGGAGCTTTCTTT.

The rearrangement uses TRBV15 and TRBJ1-2; D call uncertain. From germline, CDR1 is LNHNV and CDR2 YYDKDF (reference sequence). This CDR3 has 15 residues. Trimming removed 5 bases at V and 4 bases at J, with 17 bases between. This CDR3 reads CATSSATDGFYGYTF. The CDR3 DNA reads as TGTGCCACCAGCTCCGCTACGGACGGATTCTATGGCTACACCTTC.

This clonotype was seen a handful of times. This sequence joins TRBV27 and TRBJ2-7; D is uncertain. V lost 8 bases and J 0 bases, leaving 11 bases between the germline ends. Germline lookup yields CDR1 MNHEY and CDR2 SMNVEV (reference sequence). This CDR3 region has 13 residues. Here the CDR3 DNA reads TGTGCCAGCGGCAGTGGATACTCCTACGAGCAGTACTTC. Encoded protein: CASGSGYSYEQYF.

This clonotype was seen ten or more times. V gene TRBV2 combines with J gene TRBJ2-7; 8 nucleotides align to TRBD1. Germline CDR1 is SNHLY and CDR2 is FYNNEI. CDR3 length: 15 amino acids. V was pared by 4 bases and J by 0 bases, with 5 bases of the junction left unmatched. For the CDR3, the DNA is TGTGCCAGCAGTGGCGCCGGACAGGGCTCCTACGAGCAGTACTTC. Translation: CASSGAGQGSYEQYF. Filled out from reference TRBV2 and TRBJ2-7, the complete variable domain reads EPEVTQTPSHQVTQMGQEVILRCVPISNHLYFYWYRQILGQKVEFLVSFYNNEISEKSEIFDDQFSVERPDGSNFTLKIRSTKLEDSAMYFCASSGAGQGSYEQYFGPGTRLTVT.

The V and J genes are TRBV30 and TRBJ2-6; D may correspond to TRBD1 or TRBD2 (7 bases each). The length of the CDR3 is 15 residues. Germline values: CDR1 GTSNPN, CDR2 SVGIG (reference sequence). CDR3 amino acids: CAAGGGLSGANVLTF. As DNA, the CDR3 is TGTGCGGCAGGGGGGGGGCTCTCTGGGGCCAACGTCCTGACTTTC.

Many counts were recorded for this clonotype. DNA of the CDR3: TGTGCCAGCAGCCCTACCTCGTGGGGCTACACCTTC. Translated: CASSPTSWGYTF. The chain recombines TRBV7-8 with TRBJ1-2; D is unclear. The ends were cut back, 5 bases at V and 8 bases at J, with 12 bases in the middle. CDR3 length: 12 residues. CDR1 is SGHVS and CDR2 is FQNEAQ in the germline V gene.

In its sample, this clonotype was seen a few times. The V and J genes are TRBV5-1 and TRBJ1-2; possible D gene TRBD1, 5 bases. The CDR3 has 13 amino acids. V gave up 1 base and J gave up 8 bases, with 12 bases separating them. Germline-derived CDR1 and CDR2 are SGHRS and YFSETQ. CDR3 amino acids: CASSLFWGEGYTF. The CDR3 DNA reads as TGCGCCAGCAGCTTGTTCTGGGGCGAGGGCTACACCTTC.